This T cell receptor beta chain derives from a study of T cells after posttransplantation cyclophosphamide. Study-wide points: Later blood repertoires were often dominated by clones from the donor CD8+ memory compartment.

Data came from immunoSEQ multiplex PCR; TCRdb stores just in-frame clones and leaves some out. The table has several thousand clones, roughly 62% seen once. This clone showed up just once. Its specificity is unknown. This TCR came from a middle-aged man. The sequenced material came from memory CD8+ T cells sorted from blood.

CDR3 in DNA: TGTGCCAGCACCCCCCGGGGGTATACCGGGGAGCTGTTTTTT. Amino acids: CASTPRGYTGELFF. This chain uses TRBV7-9 with TRBJ2-2; possibly TRBD2 for D (6 bases). This CDR3 comprises 14 residues. Trimming took 7 bases from V and 5 from J, leaving 14 bases between them. The germline V gene encodes CDR1 SEHNR and CDR2 FQNEAQ (reference sequence).